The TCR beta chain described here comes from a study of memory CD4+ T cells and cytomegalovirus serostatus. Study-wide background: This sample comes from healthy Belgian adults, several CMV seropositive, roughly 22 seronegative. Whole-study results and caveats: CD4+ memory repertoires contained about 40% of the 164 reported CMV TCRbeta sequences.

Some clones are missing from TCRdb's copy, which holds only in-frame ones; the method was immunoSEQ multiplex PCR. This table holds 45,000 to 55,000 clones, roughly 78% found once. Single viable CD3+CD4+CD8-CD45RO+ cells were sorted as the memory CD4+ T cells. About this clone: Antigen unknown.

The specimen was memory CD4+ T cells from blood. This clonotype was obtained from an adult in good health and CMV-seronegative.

Here the CDR3 reads CASSEGNGPSYEQYF. DNA for the CDR3: TGTGCCAGCAGTGAAGGTAATGGACCCTCCTACGAGCAGTACTTC. The chain carries TRBV6-1 and TRBJ2-7; D call uncertain. Germline CDR1 reads MNHNS; CDR2 reads SASEGT. The CDR3 spans 15 residues. Trimming took off 1 base at V and 0 bases at J, with 10 bases between the two ends.